This T cell receptor beta chain was obtained from a study of blood T cells in healthy people across ages. On this clonotype: The antigen remains unidentified.

The V gene lost 5 bases and the J gene lost 9 bases, with 11 bases spanning the gap. This CDR3 contains 12 residues. CDR1 and CDR2 (germline): SGHTA, FQGNSA. The study's findings and limits: Investigators viewed diversity estimates from one million T cells as underestimates, the study reported.

A second PCR of about 7 to 11 cycles used a sample-barcoded 5' primer and a J-beta primer mix. One entry per CDR3 protein, called by TCRdb with MiXCR from the 5' RACE reads. The sample lists 1.5 million to 2 million distinct CDR3 sequences; 25% to 30% were seen once. The chain joins TRBV7-2 to TRBJ2-1; D possibly corresponds to TRBD2 (6 bases). The TCR was taken from a woman between 25 and 40 years old in good health. The sequenced sample was blood. This CDR3 reads CASSLTRGEQFF. CDR3 bases: TGTGCCAGCAGCCTGACTAGAGGTGAGCAGTTCTTC.